This TCR beta chain was identified in a study of technical replicates of blood from a few donors. V was pared by 4 bases and J by 4 bases, with 17 bases between. The CDR3 is 15 residues long. Germline values: CDR1 MDHEN, CDR2 SYDVKM. TCRdb's table, derived via immunoSEQ multiplex PCR, lists solely in-frame clones and lacks some. Of 82,000 or so clones in the sample, under 96% were seen once. The chain is built from TRBV28 and TRBJ2-7; possible D gene TRBD1, 6 bases. The material sequenced was T cells isolated from PBMCs. The origin of this receptor is a human donor in good health. The DNA of the CDR3 is TGTGCCAGCAGTTCCCCGTGGGGGCGCATTTACGAGCAGTACTTC. It encodes CASSSPWGRIYEQYF.